This T cell receptor beta chain is drawn from a study of T cells in localized non-small cell lung cancer. Measured with immunoSEQ multiplex PCR; TCRdb has only the in-frame clones, and not every one. The sample lists about 78,000 clones, approximately 85% seen once, with 2.8% in the top ten. This CDR3 region has 15 residues. Trimming pared 5 bases from V and 6 bases from J, leaving 20 bases between. The germline V gene has CDR1 SGHRS and CDR2 YFSETQ. This TCR derives from a man aged 40-75 years with stage I lung adenocarcinoma. The chain employs TRBV5-1 and TRBJ1-1; D might be TRBD1 (5 bases). Sequences were derived from peripheral blood, sampled before any cancer treatment. CDR3 nucleotide sequence: TGCGCCAGCAGACGGGGCCTCGGGACGGAGGCTGAAGCTTTCTTT. Translation: CASRRGLGTEAEAFF.